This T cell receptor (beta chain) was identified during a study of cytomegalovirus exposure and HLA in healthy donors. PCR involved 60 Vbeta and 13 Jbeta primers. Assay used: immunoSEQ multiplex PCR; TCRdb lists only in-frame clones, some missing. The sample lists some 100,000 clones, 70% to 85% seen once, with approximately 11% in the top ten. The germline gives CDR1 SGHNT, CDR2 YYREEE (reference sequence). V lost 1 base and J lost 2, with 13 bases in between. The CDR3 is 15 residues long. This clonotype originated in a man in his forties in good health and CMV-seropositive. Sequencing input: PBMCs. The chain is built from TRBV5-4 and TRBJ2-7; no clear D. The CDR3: CASSLSPTLTYEQYF. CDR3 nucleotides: TGTGCCAGCAGCTTGTCCCCTACCTTAACCTACGAGCAGTACTTC.